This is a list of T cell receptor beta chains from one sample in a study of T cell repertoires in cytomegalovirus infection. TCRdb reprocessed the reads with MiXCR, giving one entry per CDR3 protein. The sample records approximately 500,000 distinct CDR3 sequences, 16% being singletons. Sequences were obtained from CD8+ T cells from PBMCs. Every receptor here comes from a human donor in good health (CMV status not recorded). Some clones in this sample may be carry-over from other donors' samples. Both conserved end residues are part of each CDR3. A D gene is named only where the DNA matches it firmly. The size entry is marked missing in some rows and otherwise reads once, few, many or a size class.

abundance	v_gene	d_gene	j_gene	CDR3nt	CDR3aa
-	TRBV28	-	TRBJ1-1	TGTGCCAGAAGTCCCCGAATGGGCCTCAACACTGAAGCTTTCTTT	CARSPRMGLNTEAFF
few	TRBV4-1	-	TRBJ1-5	TGCGCCAGCAGCCAGGACCTAGCCCGACTGCATTTT	CASSQDLARLHF
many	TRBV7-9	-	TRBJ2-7	TGTGCCAGCAGCTTAGCTTACAGCTCCTACGAGCAGTACTTC	CASSLAYSSYEQYF
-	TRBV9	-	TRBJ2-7	TGTGCCAGCAGCGTAGCTGAGGCGGCAACCTACGAGCAGTACTTC	CASSVAEAATYEQYF
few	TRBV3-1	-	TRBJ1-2	TGTGCCAGCAGCCGGAAGGACCCCCCTATCTATGGCTACACCTTC	CASSRKDPPIYGYTF
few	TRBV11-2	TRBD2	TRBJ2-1	TGTGCCAGCAGCTTAGGAGACGGGGGGGCGTCCTACAATGAGCAGTTCTTC	CASSLGDGGASYNEQFF
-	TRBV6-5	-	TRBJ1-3	TGTGCCAGCAGTTACTCAGGTAACTATGGAAACACCATATATTTT	CASSYSGNYGNTIYF
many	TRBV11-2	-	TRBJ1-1	TGTGCCAGCAGCTCTATAAACGAGGGTGGGGCTTTCTTT	CASSSINEGGAFF
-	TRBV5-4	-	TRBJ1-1	TGTGCCAGCAGCTTGGCCGGCCCACCTAACACTGAAGCTTTCTTT	CASSLAGPPNTEAFF
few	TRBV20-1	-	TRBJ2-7	TGCAGTGCTAGAGGGGATAGCGGCAACTACGAGCAGTACTTC	CSARGDSGNYEQYF
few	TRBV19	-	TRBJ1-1	TGTGCCAGTAGTTCCCCAGAGGGACGGCGAAACACTGAAGCTTTCTTT	CASSSPEGRRNTEAFF
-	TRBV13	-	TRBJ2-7	TGTGCCAGCAGCTTGACCCGGGACAAGAACTACGAGCAGTACTTC	CASSLTRDKNYEQYF
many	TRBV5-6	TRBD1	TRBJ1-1	TGTGCCAGCAGCTTGGAGACAGGGGTGAACACTGAAGCTTTCTTT	CASSLETGVNTEAFF
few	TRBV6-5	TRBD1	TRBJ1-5	TGTGCCAGCAGCCCCCGACAGGGCCCTAATCAGCCCCAGCATTTT	CASSPRQGPNQPQHF
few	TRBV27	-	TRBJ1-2	TGTGCCAGCAGTAGCCCTACTAACTATGGCTACACCTTC	CASSSPTNYGYTF
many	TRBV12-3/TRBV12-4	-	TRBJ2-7	TGTGCCAGCCGTGAGGGGACTTCCTACGAGCAGTACTTC	CASREGTSYEQYF
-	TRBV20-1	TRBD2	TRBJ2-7	TGCAGTGCTAGAGATCTAGCGGGAGCCTCTACCTACGAGCAGTACTTC	CSARDLAGASTYEQYF
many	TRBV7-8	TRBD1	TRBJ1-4	TGTGCCAGCAGCGGCCGGGACAGTAATGAAAAACTGTTTTTT	CASSGRDSNEKLFF
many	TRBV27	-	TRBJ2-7	TGTGCCAGCAGTTTATCCAGGGGTCGCTACGAGCAGTACTTC	CASSLSRGRYEQYF
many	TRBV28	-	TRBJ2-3	TGTGCCAGCAGTGAACCAAGCGCAGATACGCAGTATTTT	CASSEPSADTQYF
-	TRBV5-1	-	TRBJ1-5	TGCGCCAACACCCCCCCCCGGGGGAACGCGGGGTCGGAACAGCCCCAGCATTTT	CANTPPRGNAGSEQPQHF
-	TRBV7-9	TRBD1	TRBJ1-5	TGTGCCAGCAGCTTAGTTGACAGGGAACTCAATCAGCCCCAGCATTTT	CASSLVDRELNQPQHF
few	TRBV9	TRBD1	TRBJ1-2	TGTGCCAGCAGCGCCTCAGGGGGAGACTATGGCTACACCTTC	CASSASGGDYGYTF
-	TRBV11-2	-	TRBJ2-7	TGTGCCAGAAGGGAAGGGGCTTCGCTACAGTACGAGCAGTACTTC	CARREGASLQYEQYF
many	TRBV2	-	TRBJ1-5	TGTGCCAGCAGTGAAGAGTCCGCAGAAATTTATAGCAATCAGCCCCAGCATTTT	CASSEESAEIYSNQPQHF
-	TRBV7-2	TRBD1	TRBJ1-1	TGTGCCAGCAGCTTACCCAGCGTGGGGACAGGGAAATACACTGAAGCTTTCTTT	CASSLPSVGTGKYTEAFF
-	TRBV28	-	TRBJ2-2	TGTGCCAGCAGAGATAACGGGGGCGGGGAGCTGTTTTTT	CASRDNGGGELFF
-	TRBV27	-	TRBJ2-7	TGTGCCAGCAGTTTATCTAGGGGCCACTACGAGCAGTACTTC	CASSLSRGHYEQYF
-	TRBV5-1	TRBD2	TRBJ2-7	TGCGCCAGCAGCTTGGGCCCCACTAGCGGGAGAGGTGGCCACGAGCAGTACTTC	CASSLGPTSGRGGHEQYF
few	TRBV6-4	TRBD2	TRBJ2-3	TGTGCCAGCAGTGAACGCGCGGGGGGGCCTACAGATACGCAGTATTTT	CASSERAGGPTDTQYF
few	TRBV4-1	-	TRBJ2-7	TGCGCCAGCAGCCAAGATCTCCCCCCAGGGCTTTTCGCCTACGAGCAGTACTTC	CASSQDLPPGLFAYEQYF
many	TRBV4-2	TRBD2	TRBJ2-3	TGTGCCAGCAGCCCAAGCGGAACTAGCGGGAGCGCTAGCACAGATACGCAGTATTTT	CASSPSGTSGSASTDTQYF
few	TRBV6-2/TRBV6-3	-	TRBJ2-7	TGTGCCAGCACCGGACAGAGGATAAGGTACGAGCAGTACTTC	CASTGQRIRYEQYF
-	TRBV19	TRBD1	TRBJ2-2	TGTGCCAGTAGTACCATGCCCGGACAGGGGAGGAACACCGGGGAGCTGTTTTTT	CASSTMPGQGRNTGELFF
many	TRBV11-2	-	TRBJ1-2	TGTGCCAGCAGCGATGGCCTCCCCGACTACACCTTC	CASSDGLPDYTF
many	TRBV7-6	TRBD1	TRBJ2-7	TGTGCCAGCAGCGTAGGACAGGGAATACCCGACGAGCAGTACTTC	CASSVGQGIPDEQYF
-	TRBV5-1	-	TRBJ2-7	TGCGCCAGCAGCTTTACCGGGACATCGTCCTACGAGCAGTACTTC	CASSFTGTSSYEQYF
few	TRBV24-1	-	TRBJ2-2	TGTGCCACCAGTCGCGGGGGCGCAACCGGGGAGCTGTTTTTT	CATSRGGATGELFF
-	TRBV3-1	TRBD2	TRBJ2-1	TGTGCCAGCAGCCAAGTAGGCGGGAGGGCCTCCAATGAGCAGTTCTTC	CASSQVGGRASNEQFF
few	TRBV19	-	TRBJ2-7	TGTGCCAGTAGTCCCTTCCTAGAAGTCTCCTACGAGCAGTACTTC	CASSPFLEVSYEQYF
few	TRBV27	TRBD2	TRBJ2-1	TGTGCCAGCAGTCCCGTAGCGGGGGGGCACAATGAGCAGTTCTTC	CASSPVAGGHNEQFF
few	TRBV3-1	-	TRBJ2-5	TGTGCCAGCAGCCAAGGGCGCACGGGCTTGGGTGAGACCCAGTACTTC	CASSQGRTGLGETQYF
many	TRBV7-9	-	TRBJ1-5	TGTGCCAGCTCTCAGAGCAATCAGCCCCAGCATTTT	CASSQSNQPQHF
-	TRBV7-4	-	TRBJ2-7	TGTGCCAGCAGCTTGAAGAGCCCCCTCTACGAGCAGTACTTC	CASSLKSPLYEQYF
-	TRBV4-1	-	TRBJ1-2	TGCGCCAGCAGCCAAGAACCGGGGCCGGGCTATGGCTACACCTTC	CASSQEPGPGYGYTF
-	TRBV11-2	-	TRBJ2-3	TGTGCCAGCAGATACACACCGTCGGGCGCAGATACGCAGTATTTT	CASRYTPSGADTQYF
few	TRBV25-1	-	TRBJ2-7	TGTGCCAGCAGTGACTCTCGACAGGTGATAAACTACGAGCAGTACTTC	CASSDSRQVINYEQYF
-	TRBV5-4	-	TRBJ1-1	TGTGCCAGCAACCCTACCCGGGGGAGCACTGAAGCTTTCTTT	CASNPTRGSTEAFF
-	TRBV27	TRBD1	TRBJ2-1	TGTGCCAGCAGTGGTAGGGACAGGAAGCAGTTCTTC	CASSGRDRKQFF
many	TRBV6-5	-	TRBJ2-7	TGTGCCAGCAGTTACGTGGGGAACTCCTACGAGCAGTACTTC	CASSYVGNSYEQYF
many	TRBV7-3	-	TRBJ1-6	TGTGCCAGCAGCTTATCACCCAATAATTCACCCCTCCACTTT	CASSLSPNNSPLHF
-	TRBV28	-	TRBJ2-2	TGTGCCATTCATGCCGGGGACACCGGGGAGCTGTTTTTT	CAIHAGDTGELFF
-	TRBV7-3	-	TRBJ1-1	TGTGCCAGCAGCATCGGGACTCCTAATGCTTTCTTT	CASSIGTPNAFF
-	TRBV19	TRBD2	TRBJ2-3	TGTGCCAGCAGACTAGCGGGAGTTAGGGGGGCAGATACGCAGTATTTT	CASRLAGVRGADTQYF
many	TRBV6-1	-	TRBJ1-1	TGTGCCAGCAGTTCAGGGTCGGGGACTGAAGCTTTCTTT	CASSSGSGTEAFF
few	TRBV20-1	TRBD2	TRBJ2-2	TGCAGTGCTAGAGATCTAAGGACTAGCGTCGCCGGGGAGCTGTTTTTT	CSARDLRTSVAGELFF
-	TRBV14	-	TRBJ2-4	TGTGCCAGCAGCCATCGGGGGACTTTATCCAAAAACATTCAGTACTTC	CASSHRGTLSKNIQYF
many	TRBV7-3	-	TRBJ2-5	TGTGCCAGCAGCTTAACGGGGACGATTCAAGAGACCCAGTACTTC	CASSLTGTIQETQYF
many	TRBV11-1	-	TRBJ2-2	TGTGCCAGCAGCCCCCTCATGGGGGGCCCCGGGGAGCTGTTTTTT	CASSPLMGGPGELFF
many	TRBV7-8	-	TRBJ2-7	TGTGCCAGCAGCTTAGTTGGGATCCGCTACGAGCAGTACTTC	CASSLVGIRYEQYF